The 21 T cell receptor beta chains below come from one sample, sequenced in a study of blood T cell repertoires in COVID-19. Repertoires were generated with immunoSEQ multiplex PCR, while TCRdb's copy carries only in-frame clones and drops some. The sample holds about 49,000 clones, around 85% seen once. Sequenced: peripheral blood. The receptors stem from a human donor in a cohort sampled during active COVID-19.

The chain combines TRBV5-1 with TRBJ2-5; TRBD1 aligns across 11 bases. Germline CDR1 SGHRS, CDR2 YFSETQ. The V segment lost 5 bases and the J segment 5 bases; nucleotides outside the gene matches: 8. This CDR3 comprises 15 residues. This CDR3 reads CASSPGQGARETQYF. The CDR3 DNA is TGCGCCAGCAGTCCCGGACAGGGGGCTCGGGAGACCCAGTACTTC.

This chain uses TRBV3-1 (or the pseudogene TRBV3-2) with TRBJ1-5, with D hard to call. V was trimmed by 2 bases and J by 3 bases, leaving 11 bases between them. CDR1 is LGHDT, CDR2 YNNKEL, per germline (reference sequence). This CDR3 has 15 amino acids. The CDR3 DNA sequence: TGTGCCAGCAGCCAAACCCACACCACCAATCAGCCCCAGCATTTT. This translates into CASSQTHTTNQPQHF.

The rearrangement joins TRBV27 to TRBJ1-6, with D tentatively TRBD1 (5 bases). V was trimmed by 6 bases and J by 10 bases, leaving 28 bases between them. The V gene's germline CDR1 is MNHEY and CDR2 SMNVEV (reference sequence). The CDR3 consists of 18 residues. Here the CDR3 reads CASSLYTPRGNFGSPLHF. The CDR3 DNA is TGTGCCAGCAGCCTTTATACCCCAAGGGGAAATTTCGGGTCACCCCTCCACTTT.

The chain links TRBV18 to TRBJ2-3; 8 nucleotides align to TRBD1. The CDR3 runs 17 residues. CDR1 is KGHSH, CDR2 LQKENI, per germline. Germline trimming cut 4 bases from V and 1 base from J; bases unmatched to any gene: 10. CDR3 sequence (DNA): TGTGCCAGCTCACAACTCCCCAGGGGGCGCGGCACAGATACGCAGTATTTT. This sequence encodes CASSQLPRGRGTDTQYF.

The chain combines TRBV28 with TRBJ2-5, with 11 bases identical to TRBD2. Germline-derived CDR1 and CDR2 are MDHEN and SYDVKM. This CDR3 is built from 17 residues. V trimming: 3 bases; J trimming: 3 bases; junction bases outside the gene matches: 9. The chain's CDR3 is CASSLGLAGGLEETQYF. The CDR3, as DNA: TGTGCCAGCAGTTTGGGGCTAGCGGGAGGTCTGGAAGAGACCCAGTACTTC.

This chain connects TRBV15 to TRBJ2-1, with 7 bases aligning to TRBD2. The V gene end was trimmed by 8 bases and the J gene end by 10 bases; junction bases not matched to a gene: 11. CDR3 size: 13 residues. Germline CDR1 and CDR2: LNHNV and YYDKDF (reference sequence). The DNA of the CDR3 is TGTGCCACCGCCCAAACTTTGGGGGGGGAGCAGTTCTTC. Amino acid sequence: CATAQTLGGEQFF. Complete variable domain (other parts from reference TRBV15 and TRBJ2-1): DAMVIQNPRYQVTQFGKPVTLSCSQTLNHNVMYWYQQKSSQAPKLLFHYYDKDFNNEADTPDNFQSRRPNTSFCFLDIRSPGLGDTAMYLCATAQTLGGEQFFGPGTRLTVL.

V gene TRBV28 combines with J gene TRBJ2-3; 8 bases are a match to TRBD2. V trimming: 5 bases; J trimming: 0 bases; junction bases outside the gene matches: 7. The CDR3 loop spans 16 amino acids. The V gene's germline CDR1 is MDHEN and CDR2 SYDVKM. The CDR3 nucleotides are TGTGCCAGCAGTGGTAGCGGGACCGATAGCACAGATACGCAGTATTTT. It codes for CASSGSGTDSTDTQYF.

The chain has TRBV5-1 and TRBJ1-3, with no clear D. Germline CDR1 is SGHRS and CDR2 is YFSETQ. The CDR3 length is 13 residues. Trimming removed 5 bases from V and 0 bases from J, with 6 bases in between. The CDR3 region is CASRTDSGNTIYF. CDR3 bases: TGCGCCAGCAGGACTGACTCTGGAAACACCATATATTTT.

The CDR3 region has the DNA TGTGCCAGCAGCTATAGCGGGAGTAGGTACGAGCAGTACTTC. Protein sequence: CASSYSGSRYEQYF. The rearrangement uses TRBV7-8 and TRBJ2-7; 9 bases agree with TRBD2. CDR3 length equals 14 residues. The germline CDR1 and CDR2 sequences are SGHVS and FQNEAQ. V lost 4 bases, J lost 4 bases, and 5 bases stayed unmatched.

V is TRBV18 and J is TRBJ2-1, with TRBD1 identical over 8 bases. The V segment lost 3 bases and the J segment 7 bases; nucleotides outside the gene matches: 8. Per germline, CDR1 KGHSH and CDR2 LQKENI. CDR3 length equals 15 residues. CDR3 residues: CASSPGTGATNEQFF. CDR3 bases: TGTGCCAGCTCACCCGGGACAGGCGCAACTAATGAGCAGTTCTTC.

The chain carries TRBV3-1 (or the pseudogene TRBV3-2) and TRBJ2-5, with 14 nucleotides matching TRBD2. V was clipped by 4 bases and J by 2 bases; unmatched bases: 9. The CDR3 loop spans 18 amino acids. Germline V CDR1 and CDR2: LGHDT, YNNKEL (reference sequence). In DNA form, the CDR3 reads TGTGCCAGCAGCCGCAGGACTAGCGGGGGGCCGTATCAAGAGACCCAGTACTTC. Translation gives CASSRRTSGGPYQETQYF.

The V gene is TRBV5-1, the J gene TRBJ2-5; TRBD2 matches at 8 bases. J was trimmed by 3 bases and V by 4 bases; bases with no gene match: 8. Germline CDR1 and CDR2: SGHRS and YFSETQ. The CDR3 runs to 15 residues. CDR3 nucleotide sequence: TGCGCCAGCAGCGTTAGCGGGACCCCAAAAGAGACCCAGTACTTC. Its translation is CASSVSGTPKETQYF.

In this sample, this clone turned up a few times. The chain is built from TRBV4-2 and TRBJ2-5, with D unresolved. Trimming took off 0 bases at V and 4 bases at J, with 6 bases between the two ends. Germline V gene sequence: CDR1 LGHNA, CDR2 YNFKEQ. CDR3 size: 13 residues. The CDR3 here is CASSQDRGETQYF. For the CDR3, the DNA is TGTGCCAGCAGCCAAGATCGAGGAGAGACCCAGTACTTC.

The J gene is TRBJ2-6, the V gene TRBV3-1 (or the pseudogene TRBV3-2); 10 bases are a match to TRBD1. The V segment lost 4 bases and the J segment 0 bases; nucleotides outside the gene matches: 12. This CDR3 is built from 20 residues. The germline V gene has CDR1 LGHDT and CDR2 YNNKEL (reference sequence). The CDR3 DNA follows: TGTGCCAGCAGCCGGGACAGGGGCCCTTCCATGAGCTCTGGGGCCAACGTCCTGACTTTC. The encoded protein is CASSRDRGPSMSSGANVLTF.

The rearrangement joins TRBV10-3 to TRBJ2-7; D may be TRBD1 (6 bases). CDR1 is ENHRY, CDR2 SYGVKD, per germline. The CDR3 loop spans 15 amino acids. The V end was cut by 2 bases, the J end by 3 bases, with 14 bases between. CDR3 sequence: CAISEDRWAVYEQYF. DNA for the CDR3: TGTGCCATCAGTGAGGACAGGTGGGCAGTCTACGAGCAGTACTTC.

The rearrangement uses TRBV10-1 and TRBJ1-5, with D tentatively TRBD1 (5 bases). The CDR3 covers 13 residues. Germline lookup yields CDR1 WNHNN and CDR2 SYGVQD (reference sequence). V lost 5 bases to trimming and J lost 3 bases, with 8 bases between them. The chain's CDR3 is CASSKTDNQPQHF. Here the CDR3 DNA reads TGCGCCAGCAGTAAGACAGACAATCAGCCCCAGCATTTT.

The V and J genes are TRBV7-2 and TRBJ2-7; 12 positions match TRBD2. This CDR3 has 16 residues. V gave up 5 bases and J gave up 3 bases; unmatched junction bases: 8. CDR1 SGHTA and CDR2 FQGNSA come from the germline V gene. The CDR3 sequence is CASSQRTSGAYYEQYF. CDR3 bases: TGTGCCAGCAGCCAGAGGACTAGCGGGGCATACTACGAGCAGTACTTC. Using reference TRBV7-2 and TRBJ2-7 for the parts outside the CDR3, the full variable domain is GAGVSQSPSNKVTEKGKDVELRCDPISGHTALYWYRQSLGQGLEFLIYFQGNSAPDKSGLPSDRFSAERTGGSVSTLTIQRTQQEDSAVYLCASSQRTSGAYYEQYFGPGTRLTVT.

The V gene is TRBV3-1 (or the pseudogene TRBV3-2), the J gene TRBJ2-7; 14 nucleotides match TRBD2. Germline V gene lookup returns CDR1 LGHDT and CDR2 YNNKEL (reference sequence). V trimming: 1 base; J trimming: 4 bases; junction bases outside the gene matches: 9. This CDR3 comprises 18 residues. The CDR3 region has the DNA TGTGCCAGCAGCCAAGGACTAGCGGGGGGGCCAAGTCGTTACGAGCAGTACTTC. It is translated as CASSQGLAGGPSRYEQYF.

The V and J genes are TRBV29-1 and TRBJ2-5, with D hard to call. Trimming removed 2 bases from V and 1 base from J, with 8 bases in between. This CDR3 comprises 13 residues. Germline V CDR1 and CDR2: SQVTM, ANQGSEA. Here the CDR3 DNA reads TGCAGCGTTGAATATGGCAGCCAAGAGACCCAGTACTTC. Amino acids: CSVEYGSQETQYF.

This chain connects TRBV6-1 to TRBJ2-1, with D unresolved. The CDR3 is 16 residues long. Germline V lookup: CDR1 MNHNS, CDR2 SASEGT. The V end was cut by 1 base, the J end by 4 bases, with 14 bases between. The CDR3 is CASSEELHSPYNEQFF. CDR3 bases: TGTGCCAGCAGTGAAGAGCTCCACAGTCCTTACAATGAGCAGTTCTTC.

V and J are TRBV7-9 and TRBJ2-7; the match to TRBD1 covers 7 bases. The trim removed 6 bases at V and 0 bases at J, leaving 14 bases unmatched. There are 17 residues in the CDR3. Germline assignment: CDR1 SEHNR and CDR2 FQNEAQ (reference sequence). The CDR3 DNA sequence: TGTGCCAGCAGTCGACATTCGACAGGGTATAGCTCCTACGAGCAGTACTTC. It is translated as CASSRHSTGYSSYEQYF.